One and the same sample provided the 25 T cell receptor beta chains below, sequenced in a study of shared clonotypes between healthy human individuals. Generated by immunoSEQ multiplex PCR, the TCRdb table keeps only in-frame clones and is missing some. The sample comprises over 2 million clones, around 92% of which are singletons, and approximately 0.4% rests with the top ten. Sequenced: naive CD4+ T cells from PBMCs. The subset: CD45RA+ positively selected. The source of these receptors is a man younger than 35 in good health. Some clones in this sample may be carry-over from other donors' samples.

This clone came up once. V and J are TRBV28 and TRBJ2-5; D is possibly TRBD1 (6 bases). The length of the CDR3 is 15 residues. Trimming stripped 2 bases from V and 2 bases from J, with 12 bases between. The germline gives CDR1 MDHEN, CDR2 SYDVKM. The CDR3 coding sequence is TGTGCCAGCAGTTTACCACCGGGACATCAAGAGACCCAGTACTTC. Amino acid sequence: CASSLPPGHQETQYF.

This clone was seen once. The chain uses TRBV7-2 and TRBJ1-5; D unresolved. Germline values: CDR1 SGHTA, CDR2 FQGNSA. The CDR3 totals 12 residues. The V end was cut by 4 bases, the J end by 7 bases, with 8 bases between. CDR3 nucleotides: TGTGCCAGCAGCTACCCGGACCAGCCCCAGCATTTT. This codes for CASSYPDQPQHF.

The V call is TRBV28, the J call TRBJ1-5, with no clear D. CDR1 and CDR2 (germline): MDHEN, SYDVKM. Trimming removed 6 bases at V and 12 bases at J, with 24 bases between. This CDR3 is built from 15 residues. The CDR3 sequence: CASRSYTGSRWDQHF. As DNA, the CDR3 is TGTGCCAGCAGGTCCTACACGGGTTCACGATGGGACCAGCATTTT.

The CDR3 sequence: CASSVEGGRYNEQFF. As DNA, the CDR3 is TGTGCCAGCAGCGTAGAGGGAGGACGCTACAATGAGCAGTTCTTC. The chain carries TRBV9 and TRBJ2-1, with D tentatively TRBD2 (6 bases). CDR1 SGDLS and CDR2 YYNGEE come from the germline V gene. CDR3 length: 15 amino acids. The V end was cut by 0 bases, the J end by 3 bases, with 10 bases between.

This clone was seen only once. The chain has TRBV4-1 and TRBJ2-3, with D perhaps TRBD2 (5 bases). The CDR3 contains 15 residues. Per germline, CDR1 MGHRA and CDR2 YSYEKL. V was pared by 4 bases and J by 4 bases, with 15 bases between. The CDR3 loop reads CASSLREPGADTQYF. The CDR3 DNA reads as TGCGCCAGCAGCCTTAGGGAGCCCGGGGCAGATACGCAGTATTTT.

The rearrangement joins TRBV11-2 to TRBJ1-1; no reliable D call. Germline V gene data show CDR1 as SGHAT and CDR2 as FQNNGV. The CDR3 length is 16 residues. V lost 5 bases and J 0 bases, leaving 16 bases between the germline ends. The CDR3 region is CASSDTRRVMNTEAFF. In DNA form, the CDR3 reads TGTGCCAGCAGCGATACCCGACGGGTCATGAACACTGAAGCTTTCTTT. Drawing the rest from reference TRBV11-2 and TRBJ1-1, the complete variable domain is EAGVAQSPRYKIIEKRQSVAFWCNPISGHATLYWYQQILGQGPKLLIQFQNNGVVDDSQLPKDRFSAERLKGVDSTLKIQPAKLEDSAVYLCASSDTRRVMNTEAFFGQGTRLTVV.

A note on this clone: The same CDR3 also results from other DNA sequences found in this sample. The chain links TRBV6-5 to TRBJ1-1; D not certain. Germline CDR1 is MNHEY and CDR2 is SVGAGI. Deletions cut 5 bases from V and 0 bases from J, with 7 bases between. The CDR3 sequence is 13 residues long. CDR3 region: CASSGQLNTEAFF. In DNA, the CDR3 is TGTGCCAGCAGTGGCCAGCTGAACACTGAAGCTTTCTTT.

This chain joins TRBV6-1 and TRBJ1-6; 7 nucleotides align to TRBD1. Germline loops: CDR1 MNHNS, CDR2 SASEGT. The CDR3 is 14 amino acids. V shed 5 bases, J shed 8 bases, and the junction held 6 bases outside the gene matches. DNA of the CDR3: TGTGCCAGCAGTCCGACAGGGCAGGATTCACCCCTCCACTTT. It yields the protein CASSPTGQDSPLHF.

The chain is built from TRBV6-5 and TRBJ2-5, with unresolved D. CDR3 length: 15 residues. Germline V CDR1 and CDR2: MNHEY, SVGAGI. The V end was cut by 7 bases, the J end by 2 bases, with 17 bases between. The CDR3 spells CASNRRGLGQETQYF. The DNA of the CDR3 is TGTGCCAGCAACCGACGTGGGTTAGGGCAAGAGACCCAGTACTTC.

The CDR3 DNA reads TGTGCCAGTAGTTCACTACAGGGTCCCAATCAGCCCCAGCATTTT. Translating it yields CASSSLQGPNQPQHF. The V gene is TRBV19, the J gene TRBJ1-5, with D possibly TRBD1 on 6 matching bases. The CDR3 spans 15 residues. Germline CDR1 LNHDA, CDR2 SQIVND (reference sequence). V lost 5 bases to trimming and J lost 3 bases, with 14 bases between them.

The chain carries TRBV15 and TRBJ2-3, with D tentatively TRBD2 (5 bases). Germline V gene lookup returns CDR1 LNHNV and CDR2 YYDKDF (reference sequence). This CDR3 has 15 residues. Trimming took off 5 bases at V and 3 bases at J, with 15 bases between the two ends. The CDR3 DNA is TGTGCCACCAGCCCCATGGGAGCGGAAACAGATACGCAGTATTTT. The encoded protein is CATSPMGAETDTQYF.

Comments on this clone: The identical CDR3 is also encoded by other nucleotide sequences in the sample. In nucleotides, the CDR3 is TGTGCCAGCTCACCGGGGGACCCTTACAATGAGCAGTTCTTC. Translation gives CASSPGDPYNEQFF. V is TRBV18 and J is TRBJ2-1; D possibly uses TRBD1 or TRBD2 (5 bases each). The CDR3 has 14 residues. V was pared by 3 bases and J by 4 bases, with 10 bases between. Germline V gene sequence: CDR1 KGHSH, CDR2 LQKENI.

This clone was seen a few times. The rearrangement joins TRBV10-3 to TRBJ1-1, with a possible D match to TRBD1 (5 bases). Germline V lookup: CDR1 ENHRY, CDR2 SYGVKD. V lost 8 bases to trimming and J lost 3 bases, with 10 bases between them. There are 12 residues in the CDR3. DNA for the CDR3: TGTGCCATCGGGGACGGCTACACTGAAGCTTTCTTT. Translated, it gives CAIGDGYTEAFF.

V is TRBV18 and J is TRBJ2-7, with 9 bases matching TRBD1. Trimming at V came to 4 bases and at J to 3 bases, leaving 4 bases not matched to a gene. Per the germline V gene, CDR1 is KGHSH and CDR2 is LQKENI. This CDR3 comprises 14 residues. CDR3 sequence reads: CASSQGTGLYEQYF. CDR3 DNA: TGTGCCAGCTCACAGGGGACAGGGCTCTACGAGCAGTACTTC.

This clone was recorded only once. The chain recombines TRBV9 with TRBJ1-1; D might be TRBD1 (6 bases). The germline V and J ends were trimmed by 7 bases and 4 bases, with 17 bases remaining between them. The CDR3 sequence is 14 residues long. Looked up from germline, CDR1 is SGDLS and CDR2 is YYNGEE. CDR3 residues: CASRGGLGSTEAFF. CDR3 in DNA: TGTGCCAGCCGGGGGGGGCTAGGGAGCACTGAAGCTTTCTTT.

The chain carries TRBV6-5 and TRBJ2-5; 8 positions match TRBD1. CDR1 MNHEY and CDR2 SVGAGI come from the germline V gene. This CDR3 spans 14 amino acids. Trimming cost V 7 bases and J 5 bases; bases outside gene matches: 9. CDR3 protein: CASTADRGRETQYF. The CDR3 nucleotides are TGTGCCAGCACCGCCGACAGGGGAAGGGAGACCCAGTACTTC.

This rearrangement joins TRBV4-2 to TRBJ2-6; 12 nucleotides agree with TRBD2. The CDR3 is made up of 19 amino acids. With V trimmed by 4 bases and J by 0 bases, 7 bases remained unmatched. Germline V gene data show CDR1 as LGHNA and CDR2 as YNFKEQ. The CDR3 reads CASSLRTSGDLSGANVLTF. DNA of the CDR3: TGTGCCAGCAGCCTCCGGACTAGCGGGGACCTCTCTGGGGCCAACGTCCTGACTTTC.

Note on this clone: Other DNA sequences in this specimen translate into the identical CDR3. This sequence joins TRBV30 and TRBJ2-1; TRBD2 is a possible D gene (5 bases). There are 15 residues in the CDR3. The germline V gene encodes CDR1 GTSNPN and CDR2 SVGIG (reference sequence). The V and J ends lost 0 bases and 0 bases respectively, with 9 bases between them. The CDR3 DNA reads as TGTGCCTGGAGTGTAGGTGGGAGCTCCTACAATGAGCAGTTCTTC. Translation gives CAWSVGGSSYNEQFF.

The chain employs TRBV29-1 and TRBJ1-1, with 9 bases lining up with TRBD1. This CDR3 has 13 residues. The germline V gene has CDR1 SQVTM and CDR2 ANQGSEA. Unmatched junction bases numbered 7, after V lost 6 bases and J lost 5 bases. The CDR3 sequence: CSVPGTGWTEAFF. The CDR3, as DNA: TGCAGCGTCCCCGGGACAGGGTGGACTGAAGCTTTCTTT.

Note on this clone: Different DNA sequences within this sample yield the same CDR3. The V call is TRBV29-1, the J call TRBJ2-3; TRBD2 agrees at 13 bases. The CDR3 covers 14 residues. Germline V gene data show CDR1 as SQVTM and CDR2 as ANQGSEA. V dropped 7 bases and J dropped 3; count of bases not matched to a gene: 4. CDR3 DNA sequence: TGCAGCGCAAGGACTAGCGGGAGTACAGATACGCAGTATTTT. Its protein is CSARTSGSTDTQYF.

The CDR3 region is CASSQVVGGNTEAFF. The CDR3 DNA reads as TGTGCCAGCAGCCAAGTGGTTGGGGGGAACACTGAAGCTTTCTTT. V gene TRBV14 combines with J gene TRBJ1-1, with D perhaps matching TRBD1 (5 bases). Trimming shortened V by 1 base and J by 1 base, and 10 bases separated the two germline ends. There are 15 residues in the CDR3. Germline V gene lookup returns CDR1 SGHDN and CDR2 FVKESK.

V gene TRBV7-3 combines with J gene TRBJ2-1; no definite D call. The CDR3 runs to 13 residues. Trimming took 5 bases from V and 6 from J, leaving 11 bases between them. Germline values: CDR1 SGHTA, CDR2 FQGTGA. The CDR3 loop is CASSPPLGNEQFF. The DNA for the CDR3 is TGTGCCAGCAGCCCGCCCTTGGGCAATGAGCAGTTCTTC.

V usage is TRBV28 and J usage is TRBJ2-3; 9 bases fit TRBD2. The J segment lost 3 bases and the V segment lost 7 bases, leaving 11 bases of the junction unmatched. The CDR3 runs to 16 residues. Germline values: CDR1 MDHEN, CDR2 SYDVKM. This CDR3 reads CASTEAGTSLTDTQYF. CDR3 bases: TGTGCCAGCACCGAAGCCGGGACTAGCCTAACAGATACGCAGTATTTT.

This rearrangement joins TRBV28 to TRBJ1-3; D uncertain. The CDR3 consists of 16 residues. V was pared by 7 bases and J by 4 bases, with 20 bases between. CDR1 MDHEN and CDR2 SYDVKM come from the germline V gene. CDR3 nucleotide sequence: TGTGCCAGCACCCCCCCTGGCATCCGGTCGGGAAACACCATATATTTT. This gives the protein CASTPPGIRSGNTIYF. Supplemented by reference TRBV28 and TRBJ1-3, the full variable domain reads DVKVTQSSRYLVKRTGEKVFLECVQDMDHENMFWYRQDPGLGLRLIYFSYDVKMKEKGDIPEGYSVSREKKERFSLILESASTNQTSMYLCASTPPGIRSGNTIYFGEGSWLTVV.

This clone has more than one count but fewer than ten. The CDR3 is CASTTQPGDTQYF. The CDR3 DNA is TGTGCCAGTACCACGCAACCGGGAGATACGCAGTATTTT. The chain is built from TRBV19 and TRBJ2-3; D gene ambiguous. Between the trimmed V and J ends, which lost 7 bases and 5 bases, there was a span of 13 bases. Germline lookup yields CDR1 LNHDA and CDR2 SQIVND (reference sequence). This CDR3 is 13 amino acids long.